Described below is a single T cell receptor (beta chain) sequence and its context. Its antigen remains unknown. Per germline, CDR1 LGHNT and CDR2 FRNRAP. V gave up 1 base and J gave up 3 bases; unmatched junction bases: 0. The CDR3 length is 13 residues. The record originates from a study of identical twins. Findings and caveats of the study: Clonotypes of the beta chain that were abundant in cord blood carried fewer insertions (memory repertoires showed none). Out-of-frame alpha sequences common to twins exhibited a surplus of low generation probability. Conclusions were based on cross-sectional statistical analysis, without following the same donors.

MiXCR was run by TCRdb on the 5' RACE reads, yielding one entry per CDR3 protein. The sample contains 310,000 or so distinct CDR3 sequences, more than 6.5% of which appear only once. The same data also contributed to another study, on yellow fever vaccine responses in identical twins.

This TCR derives from a woman between 18 and 30 years old in good health. The J gene is TRBJ2-7, the V gene TRBV12-5; TRBD1 matches 7 bases. Sample: memory (CD45RO+) T cells sorted from blood. CDR3 sequence: CASGLGDSYEQYF. The CDR3 DNA is TGTGCTAGTGGTTTGGGGGACAGCTACGAGCAGTACTTC.